Shown below are 2 T cell receptor beta chains from a single sample sequenced in a study of cytomegalovirus exposure and HLA in healthy donors. PCR employed 60 Vbeta and 13 Jbeta primers. Method: immunoSEQ multiplex PCR; TCRdb's copy keeps in-frame clones and lacks some. Of about 180,000 clones listed, 77% were seen once; the top ten hold less than 4.5%. Material: PBMCs. The receptor set was obtained from a woman in her sixties in good health and CMV-seropositive.

The chain carries TRBV9 and TRBJ1-6; D gene unclear. V was cut by 0 bases and J by 1 base, with 5 bases left in between. Germline CDR1 and CDR2: SGDLS and YYNGEE. This CDR3 has 15 amino acids. The CDR3 DNA is TGTGCCAGCAGCGTAGGGCCGTCCTATAATTCACCCCTCCACTTT. Translation gives CASSVGPSYNSPLHF.

The CDR3, as DNA: TGTGCCAGCAGCTCCGGGGGGGACGCGCCCCGGGGGTTCGAGCAGTACTTC. It translates to CASSSGGDAPRGFEQYF. The chain joins TRBV5-4 to TRBJ2-7, with 8 positions matching TRBD2. The junction had 17 bases not matched to a gene; V was cut back by 3 bases and J by 6 bases. CDR1 and CDR2 from the germline V gene are SGHNT and YYREEE (reference sequence). The length of the CDR3 is 17 residues. Using reference TRBV5-4 and TRBJ2-7 for the parts outside the CDR3, the full variable domain is ETGVTQSPTHLIKTRGQQVTLRCSSQSGHNTVSWYQQALGQGPQFIFQYYREEENGRGNFPPRFSGLQFPNYSSELNVNALELDDSALYLCASSSGGDAPRGFEQYFGPGTRLTVT.